This T cell receptor (beta chain) was sequenced during a study of human thymus T cells. Study-level findings and limits: Unrelated individuals had highly overlapping thymic repertoires, as reported in related research. In thymic and blood repertoires alike, V and J usage looked biased.

For this clone: The antigen is undetermined.

In corrective heart surgery, resections were taken, and these provided the thymus tissue. Method: immunoSEQ multiplex PCR; TCRdb's copy keeps in-frame clones and lacks some. This table has fewer than 85,000 clones, roughly 95% appearing once. From germline, CDR1 is SEHNR and CDR2 FQNEAQ (reference sequence). V was clipped by 2 bases and J by 4 bases, with 13 bases between them. The CDR3 has 15 residues. The sample was thymus tissue. This TCR came from a girl under three years old with a congenital heart defect but otherwise immunologically healthy. This chain uses TRBV7-9 with TRBJ2-3; D might be TRBD1 (6 bases). This chain's CDR3 is CASSLSGGVADTQYF. CDR3 bases: TGTGCCAGCAGCTTAAGTGGGGGCGTAGCAGATACGCAGTATTTT.